This T cell receptor beta chain was found in a study of blood T cell repertoires in COVID-19. Study as a whole: Sites in the United States, Italy and Spain provided acute and convalescent COVID-19 samples.

Here immunoSEQ multiplex PCR was the method, and the copy in TCRdb shows in-frame clones only, minus some. This table has tens of thousands of clones, roughly 89% appearing once. The CDR3 totals 13 residues. Trimming pared 3 bases from V and 8 bases from J, leaving 8 bases between. Germline CDR1 reads MNHNS; CDR2 reads SASEGT. Material for sequencing was peripheral blood. The receptor's source is a man aged 60 to 75 with COVID-19, enrolled during active disease. This rearrangement joins TRBV6-1 to TRBJ1-6; D might be TRBD1 (6 bases). The CDR3 DNA sequence: TGTGCCAGCAGTGAGGGGGCCGATTCACCCCTCCACTTT. Translation: CASSEGADSPLHF.